There are a few counts of the clone carrying this TCR beta chain. The target antigen is unknown. The data were obtained in a study of response to subunit inactivated influenza vaccine. Study observations and caveats: After each seasonal influenza vaccination, few new T cells are recruited, the authors suggested.

The junction had 7 bases not matched to a gene; V was cut back by 0 bases and J by 5 bases. The CDR3 has 16 amino acids. Germline V gives CDR1 LGHNA, CDR2 YSLEER. TCRdb itself ran the RT-PCR reads through MiXCR, one entry per CDR3 protein. The sample includes approximately 300,000 distinct CDR3 sequences, 22% of them seen just once. The sequence was collected from a man aged 50 to 75 who received an inactivated influenza vaccine. The sample was PBMCs from blood, taken less than 22 months after vaccination. The chain employs TRBV4-3 and TRBJ1-1; 9 positions match TRBD1. CDR3 sequence: CASSQEWRQGGTEAFF. The DNA of the CDR3 is TGCGCCAGCAGCCAAGAATGGAGACAGGGGGGGACTGAAGCTTTCTTT.